The T cell receptor (beta chain) described here comes from a study of cytomegalovirus exposure and HLA in healthy donors. Healthy bone marrow donors made up the cohort. PCR was performed using 60 Vbeta and 13 Jbeta primers. Repertoires were generated with immunoSEQ multiplex PCR, while TCRdb's copy carries only in-frame clones and drops some. The data hold 200,000 or so clones, with 84% observed a single time. V was clipped by 2 bases and J by 4 bases, with 12 bases between them. Germline V gene sequence: CDR1 SGHRS, CDR2 YFSETQ. This CDR3 has 14 amino acids. The specimen was PBMCs. The genes are TRBV5-1 and TRBJ1-1, with D possibly being TRBD1 (6 bases). This TCR was sampled from a boy aged 5-17 years in good health and CMV-seronegative. The chain's CDR3 is CASSLNRVSTEAFF. The CDR3 nucleotides are TGCGCCAGCAGCTTAAACAGGGTTTCCACTGAAGCTTTCTTT.